This TCR beta chain appears in the sequencing data of a study of cytomegalovirus exposure and HLA in healthy donors. Germline CDR1 is MDHEN and CDR2 is SYDVKM. The CDR3 is 14 residues long. The ends lost 5 bases at V and 1 base at J; junction bases unmatched: 1. 13 Jbeta primers and 60 Vbeta primers were used for the PCR. Assay used: immunoSEQ multiplex PCR; TCRdb lists only in-frame clones, some missing. Of 100,000 to 150,000 clones listed, under 80% were seen once; the top ten hold 4%. Material for sequencing was PBMCs. This chain uses TRBV28 with TRBJ1-3; 8 bases fit TRBD1. This sequence originates from a man in his forties in good health and CMV-seropositive. CDR3 sequence (DNA): TGTGCCAGCAGTGGACAGGGTTCTGGAAACACCATATATTTT. Protein product: CASSGQGSGNTIYF.